Listed here are 15 T cell receptor beta chains from one sample, sequenced in a study of T-cell memory formation after mild COVID-19. Via MiXCR, TCRdb re-called the 5' RACE reads, giving one row per CDR3 protein. The sample has about 150,000 distinct CDR3 sequences; around 27% are singletons. Sequenced: PBMCs or a T cell subset sorted from them (not recorded which). The origin of the receptors is an adult woman who had mild COVID-19 (a few samples of this study predate the infection). Cell type and time point are not known.

The chain joins TRBV20-1 to TRBJ2-2; 8 nucleotides line up with TRBD1. This CDR3 contains 16 residues. Per the germline V gene, CDR1 is DFQATT and CDR2 is SNEGSKA (reference sequence). V lost 0 bases and J lost 2; bases outside the gene matches: 5. The CDR3 DNA is TGCAGTGCTAGAGATTTCACAGGGGGTAACACCGGGGAGCTGTTTTTT. Translating gives CSARDFTGGNTGELFF.

The chain combines TRBV7-8 with TRBJ2-7; D gene unclear. Germline V lookup: CDR1 SGHVS, CDR2 FQNEAQ. V was cut by 3 bases and J by 5 bases, with 20 bases left in between. The CDR3 is 16 amino acids. DNA for the CDR3: TGTGCCAGCAGCTTGGCTAAGGTGAAGCCAGGCAACGAGCAGTACTTC. This encodes CASSLAKVKPGNEQYF.

In its sample, this clonotype was seen a few times. V usage is TRBV27 and J usage is TRBJ2-7; the D is unclear. Per the germline V gene, CDR1 is MNHEY and CDR2 is SMNVEV (reference sequence). Trimming shortened V by 9 bases and J by 6 bases, and 6 bases separated the two germline ends. CDR3 size: 9 residues. CDR3 sequence reads: CASPFEQYF. CDR3 DNA sequence: TGTGCCAGTCCGTTCGAGCAGTACTTC.

Only a few counts were recorded for this clonotype. The V and J genes are TRBV7-9 and TRBJ2-7; 8 nucleotides agree with TRBD1. Trimming cost V 10 bases and J 6 bases; bases outside gene matches: 11. Germline V gives CDR1 SEHNR, CDR2 FQNEAQ (reference sequence). This CDR3 has 13 amino acids. For the CDR3, the DNA is TGTGCCACCCCGCATCCAGGGGGCGGCGAGCAGTACTTC. Translated, it gives CATPHPGGGEQYF.

This clonotype came up a few times. V gene TRBV20-1 combines with J gene TRBJ2-7; D is unclear. The germline V gene encodes CDR1 DFQATT and CDR2 SNEGSKA (reference sequence). CDR3 length: 11 residues. V lost 5 bases, J lost 3 bases, and 8 bases lay in between. The CDR3 bases are TGCAGTGCTCCCCTGGGCTACGAGCAGTACTTC. Residues: CSAPLGYEQYF.

The CDR3 DNA reads as TGTGCCAGCAGCCCCGGGACCACGGGCGGCTACTTTGAGCAGTTCTTC. It is translated as CASSPGTTGGYFEQFF. This sequence joins TRBV11-1 and TRBJ2-1, with D possibly being TRBD1 or TRBD2 (5 bases each). This CDR3 comprises 16 residues. In germline, CDR1 is SGHAT, CDR2 FQDESV (reference sequence). Between the trimmed V and J ends, which lost 5 bases and 9 bases, there was a span of 23 bases. Variable domain in full (rest from reference TRBV11-1 and TRBJ2-1): EAEVAQSPRYKITEKSQAVAFWCDPISGHATLYWYRQILGQGPELLVQFQDESVVDDSQLPKDRFSAERLKGVDSTLKIQPAELGDSAMYLCASSPGTTGGYFEQFFGPGTRLTVL.

The chain joins TRBV12-3 or TRBV12-4 to TRBJ2-1; no firm D call. This CDR3 spans 12 amino acids. With 3 bases removed from V and 11 bases from J, the gap between germline ends came to 11 bases. The CDR3 DNA reads as TGTGCCAGCAGTTTGGGCAGTCGAAAGCAGTTCTTC. Translating it yields CASSLGSRKQFF.

The chain couples TRBV7-6 to TRBJ2-7; perhaps TRBD2 as D (6 bases). CDR1 and CDR2 (germline): SGHVS, FNYEAQ. V was cut by 2 bases and J by 3 bases, with 14 bases left in between. The CDR3 is 15 amino acids. The CDR3 DNA sequence: TGTGCCAGCAGCTTAACTACGCGGGATCACTACGAGCAGTACTTC. Residues: CASSLTTRDHYEQYF.

The chain couples TRBV27 to TRBJ1-5; maybe TRBD1 (5 bases). In germline, CDR1 is MNHEY, CDR2 SMNVEV (reference sequence). V dropped 1 base and J dropped 8 bases, with 12 bases sitting between them. CDR3 size: 14 residues. The CDR3 sequence is CASSLLAGPKPQHF. CDR3 coding DNA: TGTGCCAGCAGTTTATTAGCGGGACCCAAGCCCCAGCATTTT.

This clonotype was observed a few times. The chain is built from TRBV20-1 and TRBJ1-5; D unclear. The CDR3 sequence is 13 residues long. V dropped 3 bases and J dropped 3 bases, with 9 bases sitting between them. Germline V CDR1 and CDR2: DFQATT, SNEGSKA (reference sequence). Here the CDR3 reads CSASPSLNQPQHF. The CDR3 region has the DNA TGCAGTGCTAGTCCGAGCCTCAATCAGCCCCAGCATTTT.

The chain recombines TRBV5-1 with TRBJ1-1, with D maybe TRBD1 (6 bases). The germline V gene has CDR1 SGHRS and CDR2 YFSETQ. The CDR3 runs 14 residues. V lost 4 bases and J 5 bases, leaving 15 bases between the germline ends. The CDR3 spells CASSHGTSGTEAFF. The CDR3 DNA follows: TGCGCCAGCAGCCACGGGACATCAGGAACTGAAGCTTTCTTT.

This chain uses TRBV4-1 with TRBJ2-1, with TRBD1 matching 11 bases. Germline V gene data show CDR1 as MGHRA and CDR2 as YSYEKL. V shed 5 bases, J shed 7 bases, and the junction held 7 bases outside the gene matches. The CDR3 sequence is 15 residues long. The CDR3 DNA is TGCGCCAGCAGCGGCCGGGACAGGGGGAGGAATGAGCAGTTCTTC. Protein product: CASSGRDRGRNEQFF.

The rearrangement uses TRBV29-1 and TRBJ2-2, with a possible D match to TRBD1 (5 bases). Germline V CDR1 and CDR2: SQVTM, ANQGSEA. This CDR3 contains 13 residues. V shed 6 bases and J shed 3 bases, with 11 bases lying between them. CDR3: CSVYVTDTGELFF. The CDR3 DNA is TGCAGCGTGTATGTGACAGACACCGGGGAGCTGTTTTTT.

This clonotype was recorded at least ten times. This chain uses TRBV7-6 with TRBJ2-1; D remains ambiguous. CDR1 and CDR2 (germline): SGHVS, FNYEAQ. This CDR3 contains 13 residues. Between the trimmed V and J ends, which lost 0 bases and 5 bases, there was a span of 5 bases. DNA of the CDR3: TGTGCCAGCAGCTTAGCGGGGAACAATGAGCAGTTCTTC. This sequence encodes CASSLAGNNEQFF.

There are a few counts of this clonotype. V usage is TRBV4-3 and J usage is TRBJ2-7; 16 bases match TRBD2. With 0 bases clipped from V and 3 bases from J, the junction kept 5 bases outside the gene matches. The CDR3 is made up of 18 amino acids. Germline V gene data show CDR1 as LGHNA and CDR2 as YSLEER. The CDR3 bases are TGCGCCAGCAGCCAAGACCCCGGGACTAGCGGGAGGGTCTACGAGCAGTACTTC. Translation gives CASSQDPGTSGRVYEQYF.